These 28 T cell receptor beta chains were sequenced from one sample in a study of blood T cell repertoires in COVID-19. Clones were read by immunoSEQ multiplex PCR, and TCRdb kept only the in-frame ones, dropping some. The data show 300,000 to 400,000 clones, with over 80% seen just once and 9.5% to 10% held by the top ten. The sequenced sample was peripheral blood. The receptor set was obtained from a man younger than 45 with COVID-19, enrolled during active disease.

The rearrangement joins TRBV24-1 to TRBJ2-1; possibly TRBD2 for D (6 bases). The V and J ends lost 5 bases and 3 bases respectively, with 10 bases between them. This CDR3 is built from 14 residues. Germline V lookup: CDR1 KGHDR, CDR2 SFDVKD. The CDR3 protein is CATSGVGGYNEQFF. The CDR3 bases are TGTGCCACCAGTGGTGTGGGAGGCTACAATGAGCAGTTCTTC.

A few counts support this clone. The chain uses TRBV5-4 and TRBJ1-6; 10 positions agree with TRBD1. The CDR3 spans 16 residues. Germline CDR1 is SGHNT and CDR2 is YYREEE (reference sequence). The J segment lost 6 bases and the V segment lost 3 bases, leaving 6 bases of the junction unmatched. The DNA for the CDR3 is TGTGCCAGCAGCTCTCGACAGGGGGCAGTTAATTCACCCCTCCACTTT. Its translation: CASSSRQGAVNSPLHF. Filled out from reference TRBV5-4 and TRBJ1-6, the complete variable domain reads ETGVTQSPTHLIKTRGQQVTLRCSSQSGHNTVSWYQQALGQGPQFIFQYYREEENGRGNFPPRFSGLQFPNYSSELNVNALELDDSALYLCASSSRQGAVNSPLHFGNGTRLTVT.

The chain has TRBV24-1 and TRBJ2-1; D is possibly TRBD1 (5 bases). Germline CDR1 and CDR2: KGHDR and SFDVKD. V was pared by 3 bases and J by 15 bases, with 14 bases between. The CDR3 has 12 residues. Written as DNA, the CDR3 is TGTGCCACCAGTGATCCGCAGGGCCACCCGTTCTTC. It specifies CATSDPQGHPFF.

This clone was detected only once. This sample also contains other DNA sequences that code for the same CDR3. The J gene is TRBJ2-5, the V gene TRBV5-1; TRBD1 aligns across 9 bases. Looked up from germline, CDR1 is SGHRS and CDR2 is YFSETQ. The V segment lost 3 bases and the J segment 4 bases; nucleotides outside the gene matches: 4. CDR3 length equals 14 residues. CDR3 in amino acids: CASSSGQGLETQYF. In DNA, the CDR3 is TGCGCCAGCAGCTCGGGACAGGGATTAGAGACCCAGTACTTC.

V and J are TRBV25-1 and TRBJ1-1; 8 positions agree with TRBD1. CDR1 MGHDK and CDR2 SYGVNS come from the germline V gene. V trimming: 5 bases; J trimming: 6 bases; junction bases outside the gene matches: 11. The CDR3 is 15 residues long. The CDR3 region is CASSSRGQGWSEAFF. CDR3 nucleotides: TGTGCCAGCAGTTCCAGGGGGCAGGGATGGTCTGAAGCTTTCTTT.

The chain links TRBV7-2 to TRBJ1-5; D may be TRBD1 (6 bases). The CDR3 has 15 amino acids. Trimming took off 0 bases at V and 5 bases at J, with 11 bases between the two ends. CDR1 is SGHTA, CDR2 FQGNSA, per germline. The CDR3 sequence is CASSLALGGHQPQHF. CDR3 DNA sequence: TGTGCCAGCAGCTTAGCGCTTGGGGGCCATCAGCCCCAGCATTTT.

The CDR3 nucleotides are TGTGCCAGCAGTGAATATCAGGGGGCTGCCAGAGAAGCTTTCTTT. It translates to CASSEYQGAAREAFF. V and J are TRBV25-1 and TRBJ1-1; 8 bases map to TRBD1. The V and J ends lost 0 bases and 8 bases, in that order; junction bases with no gene match: 8. Germline CDR1 and CDR2: MGHDK and SYGVNS. The CDR3 totals 15 residues.

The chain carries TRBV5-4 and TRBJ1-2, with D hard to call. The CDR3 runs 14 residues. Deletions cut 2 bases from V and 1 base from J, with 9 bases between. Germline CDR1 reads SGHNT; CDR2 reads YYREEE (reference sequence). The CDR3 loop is CASSLAGVNYGYTF. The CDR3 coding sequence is TGTGCCAGCAGCTTAGCCGGAGTTAACTATGGCTACACCTTC. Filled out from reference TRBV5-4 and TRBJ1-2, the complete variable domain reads ETGVTQSPTHLIKTRGQQVTLRCSSQSGHNTVSWYQQALGQGPQFIFQYYREEENGRGNFPPRFSGLQFPNYSSELNVNALELDDSALYLCASSLAGVNYGYTFGSGTRLTVV.

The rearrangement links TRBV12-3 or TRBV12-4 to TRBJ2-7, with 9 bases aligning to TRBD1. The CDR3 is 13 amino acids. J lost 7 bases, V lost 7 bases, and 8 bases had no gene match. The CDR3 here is CASMGQGLSEQYF. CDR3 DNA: TGTGCCAGCATGGGACAGGGCTTATCTGAGCAGTACTTC.

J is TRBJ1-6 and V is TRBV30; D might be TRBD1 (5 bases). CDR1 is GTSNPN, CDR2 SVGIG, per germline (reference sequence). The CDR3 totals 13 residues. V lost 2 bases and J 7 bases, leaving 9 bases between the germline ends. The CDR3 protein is CAWSLQGNSPLHF. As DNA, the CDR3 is TGTGCCTGGAGTTTGCAGGGAAATTCACCCCTCCACTTT.

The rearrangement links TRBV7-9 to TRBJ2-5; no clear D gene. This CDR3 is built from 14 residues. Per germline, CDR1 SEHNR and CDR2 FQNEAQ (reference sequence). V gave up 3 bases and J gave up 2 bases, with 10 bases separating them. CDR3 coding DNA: TGTGCCAGCAGCTTCTTCCCGAGGCAAGAGACCCAGTACTTC. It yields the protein CASSFFPRQETQYF.

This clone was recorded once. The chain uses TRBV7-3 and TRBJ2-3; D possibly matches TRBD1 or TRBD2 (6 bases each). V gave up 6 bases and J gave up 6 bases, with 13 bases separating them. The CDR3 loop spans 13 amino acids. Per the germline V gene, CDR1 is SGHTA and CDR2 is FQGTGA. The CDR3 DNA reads TGTGCCAGCAGTTTAGGGGGGAGCGATACGCAGTATTTT. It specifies CASSLGGSDTQYF.

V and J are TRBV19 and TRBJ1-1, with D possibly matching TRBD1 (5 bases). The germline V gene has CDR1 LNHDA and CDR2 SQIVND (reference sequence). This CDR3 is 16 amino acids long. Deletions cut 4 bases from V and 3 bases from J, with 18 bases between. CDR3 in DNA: TGTGCCAGTAGTAAATACGGCAGGGAGCGGGACACTGAAGCTTTCTTT. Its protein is CASSKYGRERDTEAFF. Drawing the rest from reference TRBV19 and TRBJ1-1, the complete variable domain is DGGITQSPKYLFRKEGQNVTLSCEQNLNHDAMYWYRQDPGQGLRLIYYSQIVNDFQKGDIAEGYSVSREKKESFPLTVTSAQKNPTAFYLCASSKYGRERDTEAFFGQGTRLTVV.

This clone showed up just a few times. In nucleotides, the CDR3 is TGTGCCAGTAGTGCCTATATTGTCCCCCAGCATTTT. Amino acids: CASSAYIVPQHF. The chain is built from TRBV19 and TRBJ1-5, with D unresolved. Germline V CDR1 and CDR2: LNHDA, SQIVND (reference sequence). V was trimmed by 5 bases and J by 10 bases, leaving 12 bases between them. The CDR3 covers 12 residues.

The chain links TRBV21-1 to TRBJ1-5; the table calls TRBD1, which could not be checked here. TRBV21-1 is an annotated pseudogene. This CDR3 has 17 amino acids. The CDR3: CASTPPRAPYSNQPQHF. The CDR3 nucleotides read TGTGCCAGCACCCCTCCCAGGGCCCCTTATAGCAATCAGCCCCAGCATTTT.

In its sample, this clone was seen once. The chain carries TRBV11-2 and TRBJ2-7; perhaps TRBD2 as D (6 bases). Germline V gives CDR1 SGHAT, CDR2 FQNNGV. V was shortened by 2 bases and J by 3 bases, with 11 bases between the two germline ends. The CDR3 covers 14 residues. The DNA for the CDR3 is TGTGCCAGCAGCTTAAGCCCCGGGAGCTACGAGCAGTACTTC. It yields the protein CASSLSPGSYEQYF.

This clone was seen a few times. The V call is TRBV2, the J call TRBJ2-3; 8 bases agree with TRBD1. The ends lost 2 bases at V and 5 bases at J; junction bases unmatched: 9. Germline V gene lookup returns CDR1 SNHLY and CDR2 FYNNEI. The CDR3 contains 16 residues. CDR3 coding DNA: TGTGCCAGCAGTGAATCCCAGGCAGGGGGCCTAGATACGCAGTATTTT. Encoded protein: CASSESQAGGLDTQYF.

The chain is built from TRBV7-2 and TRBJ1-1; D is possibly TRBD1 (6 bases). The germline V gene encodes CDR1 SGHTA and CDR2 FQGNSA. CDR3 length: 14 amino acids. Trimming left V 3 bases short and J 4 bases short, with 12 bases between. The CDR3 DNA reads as TGTGCCAGCAGCTTTTGGGGGCGCGGCACTGAAGCTTTCTTT. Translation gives CASSFWGRGTEAFF.

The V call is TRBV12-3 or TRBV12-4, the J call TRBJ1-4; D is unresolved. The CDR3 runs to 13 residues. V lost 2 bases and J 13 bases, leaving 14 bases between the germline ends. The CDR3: CASSLRVREGLFF. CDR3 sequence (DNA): TGTGCCAGCAGTTTAAGGGTCCGGGAGGGACTGTTTTTT.

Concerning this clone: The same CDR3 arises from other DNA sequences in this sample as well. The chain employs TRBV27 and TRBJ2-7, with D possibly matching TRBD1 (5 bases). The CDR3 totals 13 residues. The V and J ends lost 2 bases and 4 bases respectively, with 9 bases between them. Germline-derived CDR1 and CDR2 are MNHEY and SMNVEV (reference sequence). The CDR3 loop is CASSLQGPYEQYF. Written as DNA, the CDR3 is TGTGCCAGCAGTTTACAGGGCCCTTACGAGCAGTACTTC.

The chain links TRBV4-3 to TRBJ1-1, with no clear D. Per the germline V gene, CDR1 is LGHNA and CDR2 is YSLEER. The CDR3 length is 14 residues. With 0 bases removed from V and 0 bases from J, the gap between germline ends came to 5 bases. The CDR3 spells CASSQDIMNTEAFF. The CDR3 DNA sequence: TGCGCCAGCAGCCAAGACATCATGAACACTGAAGCTTTCTTT.

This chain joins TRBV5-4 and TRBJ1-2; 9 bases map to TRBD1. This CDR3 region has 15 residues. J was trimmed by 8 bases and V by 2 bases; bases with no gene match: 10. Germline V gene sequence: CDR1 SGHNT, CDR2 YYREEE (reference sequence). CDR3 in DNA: TGTGCCAGCAGCTTAGATACCGGGACAGGGTGGGGCTACACCTTC. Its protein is CASSLDTGTGWGYTF. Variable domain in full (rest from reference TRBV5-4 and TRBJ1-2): ETGVTQSPTHLIKTRGQQVTLRCSSQSGHNTVSWYQQALGQGPQFIFQYYREEENGRGNFPPRFSGLQFPNYSSELNVNALELDDSALYLCASSLDTGTGWGYTFGSGTRLTVV.

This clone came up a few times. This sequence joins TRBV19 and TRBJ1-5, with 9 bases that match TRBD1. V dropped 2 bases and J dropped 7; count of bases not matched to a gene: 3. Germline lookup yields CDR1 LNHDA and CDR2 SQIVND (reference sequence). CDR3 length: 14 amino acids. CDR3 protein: CASSIRDRDQPQHF. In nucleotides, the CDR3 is TGTGCCAGTAGTATAAGGGACAGGGACCAGCCCCAGCATTTT.

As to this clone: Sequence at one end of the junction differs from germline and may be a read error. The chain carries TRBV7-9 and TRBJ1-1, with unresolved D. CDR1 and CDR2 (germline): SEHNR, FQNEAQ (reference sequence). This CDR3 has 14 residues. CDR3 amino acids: CASSLVPPVSPLTF. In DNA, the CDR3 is TGTGCCAGCAGCTTAGTTCCCCCCGTAAGCCCTTTGACATTT.

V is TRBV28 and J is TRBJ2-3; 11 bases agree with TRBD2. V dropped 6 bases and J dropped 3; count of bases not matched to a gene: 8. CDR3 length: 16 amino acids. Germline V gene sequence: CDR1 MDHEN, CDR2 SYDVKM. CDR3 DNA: TGTGCCAGCAGACCCATAGCGGGAGGGGGGACAGATACGCAGTATTTT. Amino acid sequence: CASRPIAGGGTDTQYF.

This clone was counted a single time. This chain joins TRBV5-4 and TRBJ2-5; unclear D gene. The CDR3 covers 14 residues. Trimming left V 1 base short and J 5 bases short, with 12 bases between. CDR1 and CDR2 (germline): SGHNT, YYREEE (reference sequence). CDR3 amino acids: CASSLTVEEETQYF. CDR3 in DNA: TGTGCCAGCAGCTTGACCGTCGAGGAGGAGACCCAGTACTTC.

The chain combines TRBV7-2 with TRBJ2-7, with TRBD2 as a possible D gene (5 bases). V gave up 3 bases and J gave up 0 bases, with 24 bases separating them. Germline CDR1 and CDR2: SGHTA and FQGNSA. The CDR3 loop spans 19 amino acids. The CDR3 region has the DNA TGTGCCAGCAGCTTGGCACGGGGTTCAACGGCGCTGGGCTCCTACGAGCAGTACTTC. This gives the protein CASSLARGSTALGSYEQYF.

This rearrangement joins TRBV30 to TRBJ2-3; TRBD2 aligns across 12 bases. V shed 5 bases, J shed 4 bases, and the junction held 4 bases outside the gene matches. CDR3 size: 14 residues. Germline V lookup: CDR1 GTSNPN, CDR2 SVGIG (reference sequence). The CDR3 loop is CAWERLAGADTQYF. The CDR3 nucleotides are TGTGCCTGGGAGAGACTAGCGGGAGCAGATACGCAGTATTTT. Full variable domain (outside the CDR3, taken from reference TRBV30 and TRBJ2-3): SQTIHQWPATLVQPVGSPLSLECTVEGTSNPNLYWYRQAAGRGLQLLFYSVGIGQISSEVPQNLSASRPQDRQFILSSKKLLLSDSGFYLCAWERLAGADTQYFGPGTRLTVL.